This is a list of T cell receptor beta chains from one sample in a study of T-cell reconstitution after alpha-beta-depleted transplantation in children. TCRdb re-called the PCR reads with MiXCR, one entry per CDR3 protein. This table holds around 270,000 distinct CDR3 sequences, 10% found once. Source: PBMCs, taken before TCRalphabeta/CD19-depleted stem cell transplant. These receptors originate from a boy younger than two with acute myeloid leukemia, due to receive a stem cell transplant. The CDR3 runs from the conserved cysteine through the conserved F or W. The order of the fields is V gene, CDR3 protein.

v_call: TRBV7-8; cdr3_aa: CASSGAAESQETQYF
v_call: TRBV3-1; cdr3_aa: CASSVRTGNTEAFF
v_call: TRBV5-1; cdr3_aa: CASSSRDSGYGELFF
v_call: TRBV2; cdr3_aa: CASSEEGGYTF
v_call: TRBV2; cdr3_aa: CASSENPSRGPYEQYF
v_call: TRBV15; cdr3_aa: CATSRVRQLQETQYF
v_call: TRBV20-1; cdr3_aa: CSAAPRDRDSYNEQFF
v_call: TRBV19; cdr3_aa: CASSIPPGTGLNIQYF
v_call: TRBV5-1; cdr3_aa: CASSYQGPFGNTIYF
v_call: TRBV3-1; cdr3_aa: CASSQGGSGAAPLYTEAFF
v_call: TRBV24-1; cdr3_aa: CATSGVAGADTQYF
v_call: TRBV18; cdr3_aa: CASSEGLVATDTQYF
v_call: TRBV20-1; cdr3_aa: CSATAPKQETQYF
v_call: TRBV5-5; cdr3_aa: CASSPTLGYGYTF
v_call: TRBV7-6; cdr3_aa: CASSLVPGAGNTIYF
v_call: TRBV7-8; cdr3_aa: CASSLLGYNSPLHF
v_call: TRBV7-8; cdr3_aa: CASSVLQLIPGELFF
v_call: TRBV6-5; cdr3_aa: CASSWAGGTDTQYF
v_call: TRBV5-1; cdr3_aa: CASSLEVAVDTQYF
v_call: TRBV6-5; cdr3_aa: CASSYSGGLTDTQYF
v_call: TRBV5-1; cdr3_aa: CASTRDSGVYEQYF
v_call: TRBV5-1; cdr3_aa: CASSLVGSTYEQYF
v_call: TRBV20-1; cdr3_aa: CSARDRENEQFF
v_call: TRBV5-6; cdr3_aa: CASSLLRGQWVLTQYF
v_call: TRBV7-9; cdr3_aa: CASSFGGEYIETQYF
v_call: TRBV12-3/TRBV12-4; cdr3_aa: CASSWTGRNGYTF
v_call: TRBV11-2; cdr3_aa: CASSPSAGGPAETQYF
v_call: TRBV24-1; cdr3_aa: CAASDLPDYNEQFF
v_call: TRBV6-2/TRBV6-3; cdr3_aa: CASRDGRIGGGGGSYNEQFF
v_call: TRBV25-1; cdr3_aa: CASSEYYGYTF
v_call: TRBV7-9; cdr3_aa: CASSPPQGARGMAPYEQYF
v_call: TRBV7-9; cdr3_aa: CASSLGSLASAEQFF